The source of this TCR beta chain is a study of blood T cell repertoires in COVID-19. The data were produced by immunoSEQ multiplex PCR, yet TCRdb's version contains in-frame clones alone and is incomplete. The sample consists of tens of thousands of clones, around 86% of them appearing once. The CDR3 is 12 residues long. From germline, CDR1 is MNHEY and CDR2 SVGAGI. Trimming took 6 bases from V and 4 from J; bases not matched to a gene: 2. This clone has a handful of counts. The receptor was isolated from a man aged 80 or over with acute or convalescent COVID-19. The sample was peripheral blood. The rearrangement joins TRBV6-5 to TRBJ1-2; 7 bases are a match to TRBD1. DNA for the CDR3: TGTGCCAGCAGCCGGGACAGCTATGGCTACACCTTC. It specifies CASSRDSYGYTF.